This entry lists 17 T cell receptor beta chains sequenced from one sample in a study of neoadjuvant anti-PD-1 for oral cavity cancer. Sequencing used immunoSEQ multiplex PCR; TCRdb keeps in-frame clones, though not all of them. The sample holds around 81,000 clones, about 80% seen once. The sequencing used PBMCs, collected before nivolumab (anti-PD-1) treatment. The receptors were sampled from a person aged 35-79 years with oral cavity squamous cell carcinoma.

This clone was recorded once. The CDR3 nucleotides are TGTGCCAGCAGGGCCGGGACAGGGAGTCAGGGCGAGCAGTACTTC. As protein: CASRAGTGSQGEQYF. The chain combines TRBV11-2 with TRBJ2-7; 9 positions match TRBD1. With 6 bases clipped from V and 6 bases from J, the junction kept 12 bases outside the gene matches. CDR1 and CDR2 from the germline V gene are SGHAT and FQNNGV. CDR3 length: 15 residues. Filled out from reference TRBV11-2 and TRBJ2-7, the complete variable domain reads EAGVAQSPRYKIIEKRQSVAFWCNPISGHATLYWYQQILGQGPKLLIQFQNNGVVDDSQLPKDRFSAERLKGVDSTLKIQPAKLEDSAVYLCASRAGTGSQGEQYFGPGTRLTVT.

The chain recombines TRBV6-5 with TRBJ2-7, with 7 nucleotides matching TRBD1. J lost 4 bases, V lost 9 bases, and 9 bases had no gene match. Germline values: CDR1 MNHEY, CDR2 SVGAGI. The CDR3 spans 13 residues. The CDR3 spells CASTTGAPYEQYF. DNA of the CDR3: TGTGCCAGTACCACAGGGGCTCCTTACGAGCAGTACTTC.

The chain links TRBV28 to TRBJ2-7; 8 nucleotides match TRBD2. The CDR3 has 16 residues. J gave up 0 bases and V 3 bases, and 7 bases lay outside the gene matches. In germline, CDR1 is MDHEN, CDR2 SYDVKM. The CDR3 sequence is CASSLVLAGPSYEQYF. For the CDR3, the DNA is TGTGCCAGCAGTTTGGTGCTAGCGGGCCCCTCCTACGAGCAGTACTTC.

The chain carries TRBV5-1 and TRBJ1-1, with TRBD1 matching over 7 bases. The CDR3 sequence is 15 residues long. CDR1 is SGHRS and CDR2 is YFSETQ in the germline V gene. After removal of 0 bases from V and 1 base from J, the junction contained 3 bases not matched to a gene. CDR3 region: CASSLAGTANTEAFF. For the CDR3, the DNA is TGCGCCAGCAGCTTGGCCGGGACAGCGAACACTGAAGCTTTCTTT.

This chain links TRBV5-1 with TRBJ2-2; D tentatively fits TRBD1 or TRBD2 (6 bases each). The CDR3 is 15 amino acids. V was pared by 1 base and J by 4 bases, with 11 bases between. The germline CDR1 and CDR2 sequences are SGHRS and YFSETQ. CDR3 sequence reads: CASSLNREATGELFF. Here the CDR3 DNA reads TGCGCCAGCAGCTTGAACAGGGAGGCCACCGGGGAGCTGTTTTTT.

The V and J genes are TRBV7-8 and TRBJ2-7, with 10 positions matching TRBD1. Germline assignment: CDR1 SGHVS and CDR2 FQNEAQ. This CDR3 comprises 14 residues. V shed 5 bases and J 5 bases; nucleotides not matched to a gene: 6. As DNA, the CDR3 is TGTGCCAGCAGCCACGGACAGGGGGGTAACGAGCAGTACTTC. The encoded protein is CASSHGQGGNEQYF.

The CDR3 region has the DNA TGTGCCAGCAGTTCCGGAGCGGCCTTTGAGGTCCAGGGGGCGAAGATGCGGCCCCAGCATTTT. It encodes CASSSGAAFEVQGAKMRPQHF. The chain combines TRBV6-9 with TRBJ1-5; 8 bases are shared with TRBD1. The CDR3 sequence is 21 residues long. V dropped 4 bases and J dropped 9; count of bases not matched to a gene: 29. CDR1 is MNHGY, CDR2 SVAAGI, per germline.

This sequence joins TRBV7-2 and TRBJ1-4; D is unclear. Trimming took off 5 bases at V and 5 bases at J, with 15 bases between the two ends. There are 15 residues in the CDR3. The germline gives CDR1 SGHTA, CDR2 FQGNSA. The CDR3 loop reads CASSTLGRHNEKLFF. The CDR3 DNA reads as TGTGCCAGCAGCACCCTAGGCAGGCACAATGAAAAACTGTTTTTT.

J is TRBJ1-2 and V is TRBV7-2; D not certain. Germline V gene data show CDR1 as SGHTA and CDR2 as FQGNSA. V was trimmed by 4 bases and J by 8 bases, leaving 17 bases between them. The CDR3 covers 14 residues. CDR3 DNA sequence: TGTGCCAGCAGCTCCCTCGACGGCCTGGGGGGCTACACCTTC. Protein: CASSSLDGLGGYTF.

This chain's CDR3 is CASSLVAGALETQYF. In nucleotides, the CDR3 is TGTGCCAGCAGCTTAGTAGCGGGAGCACTAGAGACCCAGTACTTC. The chain joins TRBV7-8 to TRBJ2-5; 9 bases agree with TRBD2. Per germline, CDR1 SGHVS and CDR2 FQNEAQ. The CDR3 is 15 residues long. With 1 base clipped from V and 4 bases from J, the junction kept 4 bases outside the gene matches.

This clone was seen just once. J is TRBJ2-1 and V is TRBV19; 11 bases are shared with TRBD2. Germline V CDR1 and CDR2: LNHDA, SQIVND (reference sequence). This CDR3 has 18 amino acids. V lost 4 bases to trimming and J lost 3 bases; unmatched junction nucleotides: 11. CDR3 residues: CASSRGFSGTSGYNEQFF. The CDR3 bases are TGTGCCAGTAGTAGGGGGTTCTCCGGGACTAGCGGCTACAATGAGCAGTTCTTC.

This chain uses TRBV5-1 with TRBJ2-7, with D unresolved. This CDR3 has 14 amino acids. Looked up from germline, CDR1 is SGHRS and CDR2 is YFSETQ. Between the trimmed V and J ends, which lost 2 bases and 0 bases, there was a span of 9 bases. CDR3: CASSLTSSSYEQYF. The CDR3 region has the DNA TGCGCCAGCAGCTTAACGAGCTCCTCCTACGAGCAGTACTTC.

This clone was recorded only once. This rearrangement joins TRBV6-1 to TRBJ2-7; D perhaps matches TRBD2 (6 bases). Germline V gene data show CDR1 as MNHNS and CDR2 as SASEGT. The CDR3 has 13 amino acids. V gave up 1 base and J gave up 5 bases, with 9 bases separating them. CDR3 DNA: TGTGCCAGCAGTGAAGGGACTATGAACGAGCAGTACTTC. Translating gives CASSEGTMNEQYF.

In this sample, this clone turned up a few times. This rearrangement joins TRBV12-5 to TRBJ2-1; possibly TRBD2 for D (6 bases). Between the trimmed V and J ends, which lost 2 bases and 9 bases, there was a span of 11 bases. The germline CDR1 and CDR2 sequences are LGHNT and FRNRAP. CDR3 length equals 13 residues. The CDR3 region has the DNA TGTGCTAGTGGTTTGTTCACGGAGGGTGAGCAGTTCTTC. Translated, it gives CASGLFTEGEQFF.

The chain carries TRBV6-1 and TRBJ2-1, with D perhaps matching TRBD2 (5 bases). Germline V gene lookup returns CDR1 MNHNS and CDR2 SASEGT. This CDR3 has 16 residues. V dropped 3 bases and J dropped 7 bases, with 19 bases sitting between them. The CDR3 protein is CASSDGERRVGNEQFF. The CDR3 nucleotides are TGTGCCAGCAGTGACGGGGAGCGAAGAGTGGGGAATGAGCAGTTCTTC.

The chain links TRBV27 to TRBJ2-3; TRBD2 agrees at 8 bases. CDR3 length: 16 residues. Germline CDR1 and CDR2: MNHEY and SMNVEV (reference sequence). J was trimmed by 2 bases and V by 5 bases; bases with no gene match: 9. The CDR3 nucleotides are TGTGCCAGCAGTAGTCCGGGAGGGCTTAACACAGATACGCAGTATTTT. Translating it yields CASSSPGGLNTDTQYF.

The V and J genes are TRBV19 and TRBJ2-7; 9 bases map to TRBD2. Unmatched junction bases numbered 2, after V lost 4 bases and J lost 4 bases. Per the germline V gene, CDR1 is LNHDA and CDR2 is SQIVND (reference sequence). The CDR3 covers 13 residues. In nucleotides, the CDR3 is TGTGCCAGTAGTAATGCGGGAGGGTACGAGCAGTACTTC. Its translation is CASSNAGGYEQYF.